The clone carrying this T cell receptor beta chain has just a few counts. The CDR3 loop spans 13 amino acids. Looked up from germline, CDR1 is SQVTM and CDR2 is ANQGSEA. V lost 4 bases, J lost 7 bases, and 16 bases lay in between. This sample was taken from a study of blood T cells in healthy people across ages. A second PCR, run for about 6 to 12 cycles, used a sample-barcoded 5' primer plus a J-beta primer mix. Using its own MiXCR run on the 5' RACE reads, TCRdb lists one record per CDR3 protein. The sample consists of over 1,200,000 distinct CDR3 sequences, 59% of them appearing once. This chain joins TRBV29-1 and TRBJ1-2; D unclear. The source of this sequence is a young man in good health. Material: blood. The CDR3 nucleotides read TGCAGCGTTGTTATAGTTGCGGGTTCTGGCTACACCTTC. It specifies CSVVIVAGSGYTF.